Given below is one TCR beta chain in context. Original processing methods: Researchers report that nucleated cell counts were estimated from reference gene primer amplification. Data came from immunoSEQ multiplex PCR; TCRdb stores just in-frame clones and leaves some out. That table furnishes V, J and clone size, whereas the DNA furnished D and trimming. Seen here are 300,000 to 350,000 clones, around 90% observed once, and the top ten hold less than 2.5%. The data belong to a study of blood T cell repertoires in COVID-19. Germline V gives CDR1 SGHRS, CDR2 YFSETQ. The ends lost 0 bases at V and 5 bases at J; junction bases unmatched: 7. CDR3 size: 16 residues.

The receptor was derived from a man aged 18 to 35 with active or convalescent COVID-19. The sequenced material came from peripheral blood. V is TRBV5-1 and J is TRBJ1-1, with 10 bases matching TRBD1. The CDR3 DNA is TGCGCCAGCAGCTTGGGGGACAGGGGATTGAGGACTGAAGCTTTCTTT. Residues: CASSLGDRGLRTEAFF. The variable domain in full, completed from reference TRBV5-1 and TRBJ1-1, reads KAGVTQTPRYLIKTRGQQVTLSCSPISGHRSVSWYQQTPGQGLQFLFEYFSETQRNKGNFPGRFSGRQFSNSRSEMNVSTLELGDSALYLCASSLGDRGLRTEAFFGQGTRLTVV.